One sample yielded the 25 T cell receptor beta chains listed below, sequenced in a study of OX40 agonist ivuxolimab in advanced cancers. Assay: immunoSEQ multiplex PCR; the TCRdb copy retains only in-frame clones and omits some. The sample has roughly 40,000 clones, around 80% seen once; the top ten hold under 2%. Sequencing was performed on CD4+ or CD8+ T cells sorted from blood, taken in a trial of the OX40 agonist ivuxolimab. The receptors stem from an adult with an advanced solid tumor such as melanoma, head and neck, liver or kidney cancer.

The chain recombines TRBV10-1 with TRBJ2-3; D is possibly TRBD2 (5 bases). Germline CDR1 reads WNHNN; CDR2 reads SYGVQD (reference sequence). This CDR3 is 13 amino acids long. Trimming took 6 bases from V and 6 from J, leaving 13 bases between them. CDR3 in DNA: TGCGCCAGCAGGGAAGAGGGTTTTGATACGCAGTATTTT. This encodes CASREEGFDTQYF.

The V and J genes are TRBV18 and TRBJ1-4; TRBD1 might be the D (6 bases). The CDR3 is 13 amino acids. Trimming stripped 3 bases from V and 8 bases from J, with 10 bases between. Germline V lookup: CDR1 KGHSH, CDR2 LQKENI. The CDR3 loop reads CASSPLQGEKLFF. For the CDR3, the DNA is TGTGCCAGCTCACCCCTACAGGGAGAAAAACTGTTTTTT.

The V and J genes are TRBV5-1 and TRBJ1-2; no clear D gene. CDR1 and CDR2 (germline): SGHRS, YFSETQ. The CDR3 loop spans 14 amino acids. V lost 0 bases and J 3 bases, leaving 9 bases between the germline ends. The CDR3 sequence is CASSLAPTDYGYTF. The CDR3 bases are TGCGCCAGCAGCTTGGCACCGACGGACTATGGCTACACCTTC. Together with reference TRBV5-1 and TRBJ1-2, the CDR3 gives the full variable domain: KAGVTQTPRYLIKTRGQQVTLSCSPISGHRSVSWYQQTPGQGLQFLFEYFSETQRNKGNFPGRFSGRQFSNSRSEMNVSTLELGDSALYLCASSLAPTDYGYTFGSGTRLTVV.

DNA for the CDR3: TGTGCCAGCAGCCACGGCTCGAACACCGGGGAGCTGTTTTTT. Translation gives CASSHGSNTGELFF. The chain is built from TRBV28 and TRBJ2-2; D is uncertain. The CDR3 has 14 amino acids. Germline V lookup: CDR1 MDHEN, CDR2 SYDVKM. Trimming took off 6 bases at V and 0 bases at J, with 8 bases between the two ends.

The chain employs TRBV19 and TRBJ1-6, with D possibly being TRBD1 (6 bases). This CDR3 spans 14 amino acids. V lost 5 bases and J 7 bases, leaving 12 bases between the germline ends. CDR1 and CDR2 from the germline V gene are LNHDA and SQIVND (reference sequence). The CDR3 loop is CASSEGGENSPLHF. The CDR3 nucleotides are TGTGCCAGTAGTGAGGGGGGAGAGAATTCACCCCTCCACTTT.

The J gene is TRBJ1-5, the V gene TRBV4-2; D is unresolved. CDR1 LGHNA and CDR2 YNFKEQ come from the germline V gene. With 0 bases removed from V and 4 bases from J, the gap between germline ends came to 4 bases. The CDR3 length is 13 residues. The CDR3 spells CASSQEYNQPQHF. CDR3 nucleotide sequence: TGTGCCAGCAGCCAAGAGTATAATCAGCCCCAGCATTTT.

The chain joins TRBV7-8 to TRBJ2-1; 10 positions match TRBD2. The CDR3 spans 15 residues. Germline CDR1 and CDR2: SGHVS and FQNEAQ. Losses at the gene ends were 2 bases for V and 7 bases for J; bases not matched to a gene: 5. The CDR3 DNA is TGTGCCAGCAGCTTACGGAGCGGGAGGGCTAATGAGCAGTTCTTC. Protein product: CASSLRSGRANEQFF. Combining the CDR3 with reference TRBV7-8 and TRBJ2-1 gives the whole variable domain GAGVSQSPRYKVAKRGQDVALRCDPISGHVSLFWYQQALGQGPEFLTYFQNEAQLDKSGLPSDRFFAERPEGSVSTLKIQRTQQEDSAVYLCASSLRSGRANEQFFGPGTRLTVL.

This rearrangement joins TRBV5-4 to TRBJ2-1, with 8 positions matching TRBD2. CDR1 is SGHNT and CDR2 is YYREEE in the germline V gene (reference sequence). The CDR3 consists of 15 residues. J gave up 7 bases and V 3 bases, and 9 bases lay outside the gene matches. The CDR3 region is CASSSRAGVANEQFF. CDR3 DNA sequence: TGTGCCAGCAGCTCTCGAGCGGGAGTCGCAAATGAGCAGTTCTTC. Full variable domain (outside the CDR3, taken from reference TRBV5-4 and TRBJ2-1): ETGVTQSPTHLIKTRGQQVTLRCSSQSGHNTVSWYQQALGQGPQFIFQYYREEENGRGNFPPRFSGLQFPNYSSELNVNALELDDSALYLCASSSRAGVANEQFFGPGTRLTVL.

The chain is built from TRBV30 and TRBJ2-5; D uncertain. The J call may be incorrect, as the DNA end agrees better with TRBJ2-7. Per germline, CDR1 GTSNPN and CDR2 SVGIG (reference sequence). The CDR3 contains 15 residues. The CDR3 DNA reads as TGTGCCTGGAGTTGGCTACCCTCCGCAGAGGACGAGCAGTACTTC. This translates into CAWSWLPSAEDEQYF.

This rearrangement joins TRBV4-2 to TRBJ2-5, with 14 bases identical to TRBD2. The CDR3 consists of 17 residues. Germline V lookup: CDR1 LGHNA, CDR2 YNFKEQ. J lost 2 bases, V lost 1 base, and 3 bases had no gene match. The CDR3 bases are TGTGCCAGCAGCCAAGCGACTAGCGGGAGGGGGCAAGAGACCCAGTACTTC. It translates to CASSQATSGRGQETQYF.

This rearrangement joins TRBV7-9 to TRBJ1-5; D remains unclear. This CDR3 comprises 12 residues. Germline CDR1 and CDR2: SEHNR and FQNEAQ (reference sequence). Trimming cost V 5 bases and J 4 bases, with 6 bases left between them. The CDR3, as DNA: TGTGCCAGCAGCCAGGAAAATCAGCCCCAGCATTTT. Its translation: CASSQENQPQHF.

The CDR3, as DNA: TGTGCCAGCAGCCCAGATTGGGGGAGGGGTCAAGAGACCCAGTACTTC. Translating it yields CASSPDWGRGQETQYF. The V call is TRBV7-8, the J call TRBJ2-5, with 7 bases aligning to TRBD2. Per germline, CDR1 SGHVS and CDR2 FQNEAQ. With 5 bases clipped from V and 2 bases from J, the junction kept 11 bases outside the gene matches. The CDR3 runs to 16 residues.

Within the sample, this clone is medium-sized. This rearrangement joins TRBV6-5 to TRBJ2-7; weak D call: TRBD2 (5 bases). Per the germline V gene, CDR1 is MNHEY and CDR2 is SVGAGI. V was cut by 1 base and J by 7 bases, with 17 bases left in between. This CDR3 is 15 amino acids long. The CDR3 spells CASSYFTGLASEQYF. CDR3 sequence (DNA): TGTGCCAGCAGTTACTTCACTGGCTTAGCGAGTGAGCAGTACTTC.

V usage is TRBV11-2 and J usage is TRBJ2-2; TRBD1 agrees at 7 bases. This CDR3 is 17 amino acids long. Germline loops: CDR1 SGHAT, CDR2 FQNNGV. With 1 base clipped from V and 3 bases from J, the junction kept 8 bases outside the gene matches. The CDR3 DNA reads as TGTGCCAGCAGCTTAGCACCCCCGGGACAGCACACCGGGGAGCTGTTTTTT. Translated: CASSLAPPGQHTGELFF.

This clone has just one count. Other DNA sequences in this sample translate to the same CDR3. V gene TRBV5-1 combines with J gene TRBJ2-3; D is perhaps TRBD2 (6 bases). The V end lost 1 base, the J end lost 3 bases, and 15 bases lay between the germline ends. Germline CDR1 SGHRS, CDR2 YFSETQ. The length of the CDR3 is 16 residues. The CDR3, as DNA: TGCGCCAGCAGCTTGAATGGGAGGACTTCAACAGATACGCAGTATTTT. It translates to CASSLNGRTSTDTQYF.

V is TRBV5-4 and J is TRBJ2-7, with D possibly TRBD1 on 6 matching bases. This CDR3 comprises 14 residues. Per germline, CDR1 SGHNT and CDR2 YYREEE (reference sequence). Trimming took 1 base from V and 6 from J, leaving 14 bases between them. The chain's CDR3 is CASSLKQGEPEQYF. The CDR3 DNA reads TGTGCCAGCAGCTTGAAACAGGGAGAACCCGAGCAGTACTTC.

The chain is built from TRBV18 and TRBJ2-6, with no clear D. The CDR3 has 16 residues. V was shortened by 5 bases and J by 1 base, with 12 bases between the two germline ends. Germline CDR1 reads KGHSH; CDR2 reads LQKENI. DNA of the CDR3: TGTGCCAGCTCAAGGCAGGAGATATCTGGGGCCAACGTCCTGACTTTC. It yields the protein CASSRQEISGANVLTF. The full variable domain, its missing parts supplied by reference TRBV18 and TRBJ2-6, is NAGVMQNPRHLVRRRGQEARLRCSPMKGHSHVYWYRQLPEEGLKFMVYLQKENIIDESGMPKERFSAEFPKEGPSILRIQQVVRGDSAAYFCASSRQEISGANVLTFGAGSRLTVL.

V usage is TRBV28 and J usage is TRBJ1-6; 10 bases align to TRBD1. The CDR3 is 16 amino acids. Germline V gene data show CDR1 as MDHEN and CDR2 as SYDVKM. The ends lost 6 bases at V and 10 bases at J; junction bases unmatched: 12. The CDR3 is CASSARQGALISPLHF. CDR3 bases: TGTGCCAGCAGCGCACGACAGGGGGCCTTAATCTCACCCCTCCACTTT.

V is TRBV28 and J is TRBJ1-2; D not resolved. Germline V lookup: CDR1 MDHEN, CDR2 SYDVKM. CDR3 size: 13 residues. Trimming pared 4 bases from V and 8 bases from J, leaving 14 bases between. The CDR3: CASSSGAARGYTF. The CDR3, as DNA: TGTGCCAGCAGTTCAGGAGCCGCGCGGGGCTACACCTTC.

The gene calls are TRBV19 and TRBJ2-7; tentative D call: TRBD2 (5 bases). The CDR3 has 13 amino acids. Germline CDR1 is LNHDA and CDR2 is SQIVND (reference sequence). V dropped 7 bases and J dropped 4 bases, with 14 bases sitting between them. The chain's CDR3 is CASTDRSGYEQYF. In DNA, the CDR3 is TGTGCCAGTACCGATAGGAGCGGATACGAGCAGTACTTC.

For the CDR3, the DNA is TGTGCCAGCAGATATGGGGCACCTAACCCTGGGGATACGCAGTATTTT. It encodes CASRYGAPNPGDTQYF. The chain carries TRBV6-4 and TRBJ2-3, with D tentatively TRBD1 (5 bases). V lost 6 bases and J lost 6, with 22 bases in between. The germline V gene encodes CDR1 MRHNA and CDR2 SNTAGT. CDR3 length: 16 amino acids.

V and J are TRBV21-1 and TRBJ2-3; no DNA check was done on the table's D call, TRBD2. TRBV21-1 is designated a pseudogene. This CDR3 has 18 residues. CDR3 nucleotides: TGTGCCAGCAGCAAAGCTGGGGGACTCGAGGAAAAGGGAGATACGCAGTATTTT. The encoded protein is CASSKAGGLEEKGDTQYF.

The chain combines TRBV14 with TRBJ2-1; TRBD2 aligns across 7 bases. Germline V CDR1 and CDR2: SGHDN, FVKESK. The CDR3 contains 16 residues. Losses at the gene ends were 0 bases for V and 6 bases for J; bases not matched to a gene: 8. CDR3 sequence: CASSQEVLGGVNEQFF. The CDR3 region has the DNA TGTGCCAGCAGCCAAGAGGTATTGGGGGGGGTCAATGAGCAGTTCTTC. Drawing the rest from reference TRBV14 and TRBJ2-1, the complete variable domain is EAGVTQFPSHSVIEKGQTVTLRCDPISGHDNLYWYRRVMGKEIKFLLHFVKESKQDESGMPNNRFLAERTGGTYSTLKVQPAELEDSGVYFCASSQEVLGGVNEQFFGPGTRLTVL.

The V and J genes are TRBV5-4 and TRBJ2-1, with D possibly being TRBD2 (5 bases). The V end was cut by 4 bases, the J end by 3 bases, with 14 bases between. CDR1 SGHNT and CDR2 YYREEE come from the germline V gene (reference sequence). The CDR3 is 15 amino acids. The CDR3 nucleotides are TGTGCCAGCAGCCCGGGGAGCCCCGTCTACAATGAGCAGTTCTTC. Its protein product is CASSPGSPVYNEQFF.

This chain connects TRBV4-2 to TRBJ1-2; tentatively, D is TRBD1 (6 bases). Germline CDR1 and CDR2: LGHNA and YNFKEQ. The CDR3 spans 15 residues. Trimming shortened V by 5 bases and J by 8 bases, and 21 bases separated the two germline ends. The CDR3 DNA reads TGTGCCAGCAGCTTGGTTGACAGGCGCCAGGGGGGCTACACCTTC. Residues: CASSLVDRRQGGYTF.